A selection of T cell receptor beta chains follows, all from one sample in a study of blood T cells in healthy people across ages. TCRdb analysed the 5' RACE reads with MiXCR anew, one entry per CDR3 protein. The sample holds 1.5 million to 2 million distinct CDR3 sequences; about 50% are singletons and the top ten take approximately 2.1%. Sequences were obtained from blood. These receptors were taken from a woman between 40 and 50 years old in good health. The conserved cysteine and the conserved F or W are not part of the CDR3 here. Each record gives: CDR3 protein, V gene, J gene, D gene. A D gene is named only where the DNA matches it firmly.

CDR3: ASSQEAGEYYEQY
V: TRBV4-3
J: TRBJ2-7
D: TRBD2

CDR3: ASSEGLAGLKGETQY
V: TRBV2
J: TRBJ2-5
D: NA

CDR3: ASSYSGYLAKNIQY
V: TRBV6-5
J: TRBJ2-4
D: NA

CDR3: ASSQGRLAGQETQY
V: TRBV4-2
J: TRBJ2-5
D: TRBD2

CDR3: ASSLYGGSQETQY
V: TRBV5-1
J: TRBJ2-5
D: NA

CDR3: SVEERGGREQY
V: TRBV29-1
J: TRBJ2-7
D: NA

CDR3: ATSRGIDRDRQPQH
V: TRBV15
J: TRBJ1-5
D: TRBD1

CDR3: SARDGAPSIQETQY
V: TRBV20-1
J: TRBJ2-5
D: NA

CDR3: ASSLGASGTGLRDTQY
V: TRBV7-2
J: TRBJ2-3
D: TRBD1

CDR3: ASSRPRGPTQGRGTYNEQF
V: TRBV14
J: TRBJ2-1
D: NA

CDR3: ASIGTSWDEQF
V: TRBV12-3/TRBV12-4
J: TRBJ2-1
D: TRBD2

CDR3: ASSLFGCGQETQY
V: TRBV7-2
J: TRBJ2-5
D: NA

CDR3: ASSQDMLAGVSYNEQF
V: TRBV3-1
J: TRBJ2-1
D: TRBD2

CDR3: ASSFAGTYNSGNYGYT
V: TRBV6-2/TRBV6-3
J: TRBJ1-2
D: NA

CDR3: SARTWDNSYEQY
V: TRBV20-1
J: TRBJ2-7
D: NA